This is a list of T cell receptor beta chains from one sample in a study of tumor-infiltrating lymphocytes in localized non-small cell lung cancer. Only in-frame clones appear in the TCRdb table, and some are missing; sequencing was by immunoSEQ multiplex PCR. The table shows about 18,000 clones, with roughly four fifths occurring only once. Input material: lung tumor tissue. These TCRs come from a human donor with non-small cell lung cancer. The CDR3 runs from the conserved cysteine through the conserved F or W. The D gene is left open where the match is weak. The size of a clone is reported for some rows only, either as once, few or many, or as a class for expanded clones.

TRBV18,TRBD2,-,TRBJ2-3,CASSGEGPHTDTQYF,TGTGCCAGCTCAGGGGAGGGACCACACACAGATACGCAGTATTTT
TRBV6-1,TRBD1,-,TRBJ1-2,CASSVFQGANYGYTF,TGTGCCAGCAGTGTATTTCAGGGGGCTAACTATGGCTACACCTTC
TRBV5-1,-,-,TRBJ2-1,CASSLGPGRSYNEQFF,TGCGCCAGCAGCCTGGGTCCTGGCCGCTCCTACAATGAGCAGTTCTTC
TRBV7-2,TRBD1,-,TRBJ1-5,CASSLEQGAGQPQHF,TGTGCCAGCAGCTTAGAACAGGGGGCTGGACAGCCCCAGCATTTT
TRBV19,-,few,TRBJ1-4,CASSGKINEKLFF,TGTGCCAGTAGTGGGAAGATTAATGAAAAACTGTTTTTT
TRBV5-6,TRBD1,few,TRBJ2-7,CASSSSTGGDF,TGTGCCAGCAGCTCGTCGACAGGGGGGGACTTC
TRBV30,-,-,TRBJ2-6,CAWGTAGANVLTF,TGTGCCTGGGGGACGGCTGGGGCCAACGTCCTGACTTTC
TRBV30,-,few,TRBJ2-1,CAWSSQEHNEQFF,TGTGCCTGGAGTTCACAGGAACACAATGAGCAGTTCTTC
TRBV9,-,few,TRBJ1-1,CASSVAPENTEAFF,TGTGCCAGCAGCGTAGCCCCAGAAAACACTGAAGCTTTCTTT
TRBV5-1,TRBD1,-,TRBJ2-7,CASKDLETGAYEQYF,TGCGCCAGCAAAGACCTAGAGACAGGGGCCTACGAGCAGTACTTC
TRBV9,-,-,TRBJ1-1,CASSVASGSSYTEAFF,TGTGCCAGCAGCGTAGCTTCGGGCAGCTCATACACTGAAGCTTTCTTT
TRBV10-3,TRBD1,-,TRBJ2-7,CAITRQGTYEQYF,TGTGCCATCACCCGACAGGGTACCTACGAGCAGTACTTC
TRBV19,-,-,TRBJ1-5,CASSIWGRIHQPQHF,TGTGCCAGTAGTATTTGGGGTCGAATCCATCAGCCCCAGCATTTT
TRBV6-5,-,-,TRBJ2-3,CATVLSDTQYF,TGTGCCACGGTTTTATCAGATACGCAGTATTTT
TRBV7-9,TRBD1,-,TRBJ1-1,CASSGQGGGTEAFF,TGTGCCAGCAGCGGACAGGGAGGAGGGACTGAAGCTTTCTTT
TRBV7-2,-,-,TRBJ2-3,CASSQSTDTQYF,TGTGCCAGCAGCCAAAGCACAGATACGCAGTATTTT
TRBV7-8,-,few,TRBJ1-5,CASSPRPGTDNQPQHF,TGTGCCAGCAGCCCTAGGCCGGGAACCGATAATCAGCCCCAGCATTTT
TRBV19,-,-,TRBJ1-6,CASSEARGALHF,TGTGCCAGTTCCGAGGCCCGAGGGGCCCTCCACTTT
TRBV6-6,-,-,TRBJ1-1,CASSYTYKGTEAFF,TGTGCCAGCAGTTACACATACAAGGGCACTGAAGCTTTCTTT
TRBV15,TRBD1,-,TRBJ2-5,CAPRGDRGRETQYF,TGTGCCCCCAGGGGGGACAGGGGGCGGGAGACCCAGTACTTC
TRBV11-3,-,-,TRBJ1-6,CASSLGAANSPLHF,TGTGCCAGCAGCTTGGGGGCCGCTAATTCACCCCTCCACTTT
TRBV28,TRBD2,-,TRBJ2-7,CASSLGGLAGTYEQYF,TGTGCCAGCAGTTTGGGAGGACTAGCGGGGACCTACGAGCAGTACTTC
TRBV28,-,few,TRBJ1-3,CASSSPGPRNTIYF,TGTGCCAGCAGTTCACCGGGCCCCCGAAACACCATATATTTT
TRBV18,TRBD1,-,TRBJ1-2,CASSPFGQGTSNYGYTF,TGTGCCAGCTCACCTTTTGGACAGGGTACATCTAACTATGGCTACACCTTC
TRBV5-1,TRBD1,medium-sized,TRBJ1-2,CASSLTGGRLDGYTF,TGCGCCAGCAGCTTGACAGGGGGCAGACTCGATGGCTACACCTTC
TRBV18,-,few,TRBJ1-1,CASSSGEGTEAFF,TGTGCCAGCTCATCGGGGGAAGGCACTGAAGCTTTCTTT
TRBV28,-,-,TRBJ1-5,CASSLIQGSAQPQHF,TGTGCCAGCAGTTTAATTCAGGGGAGCGCTCAGCCCCAGCATTTT
TRBV11-2,TRBD1,-,TRBJ2-5,CASSLNSGTGHQTQYF,TGTGCCAGCAGCCTCAATTCCGGGACAGGGCATCAGACCCAGTACTTC
TRBV7-3,TRBD1,-,TRBJ1-1,CASSPRQGRDTEAFF,TGTGCCAGCAGCCCCAGACAGGGGAGGGACACTGAAGCTTTCTTT
TRBV6-1,-,few,TRBJ1-4,CASSEAPGQNEKLFF,TGTGCCAGCAGTGAAGCTCCCGGACAGAATGAAAAACTGTTTTTT
TRBV10-3,TRBD2,-,TRBJ2-7,CAISAGTSGSYEQYF,TGTGCCATCAGTGCCGGGACTAGCGGGAGTTACGAGCAGTACTTC
TRBV30,-,-,TRBJ2-5,CAWSVRWGEETQYF,TGTGCCTGGAGTGTAAGGTGGGGAGAAGAGACCCAGTACTTC
TRBV19,-,-,TRBJ1-4,CASSMSRGVNEKLFF,TGTGCCAGTAGTATGTCGAGGGGAGTTAATGAAAAACTGTTTTTT
TRBV28,-,-,TRBJ1-2,CASSLPGANYGYTF,TGTGCCAGCAGTTTACCGGGGGCCAACTATGGCTACACCTTC
TRBV18,-,-,TRBJ2-5,CASSPMQGFKTQYF,TGTGCCAGCTCACCAATGCAGGGGTTTAAGACCCAGTACTTC
TRBV29-1,-,-,TRBJ2-7,CSVVSTGHYEQYF,TGCAGCGTTGTCAGTACAGGCCATTACGAGCAGTACTTC
TRBV7-8,-,-,TRBJ2-5,CASSSGGGAYETQYF,TGTGCCAGCAGCTCGGGGGGCGGGGCATATGAGACCCAGTACTTC
TRBV5-1,-,few,TRBJ1-1,CASSLNFGMNTEAFF,TGCGCCAGCAGCTTAAATTTTGGAATGAACACTGAAGCTTTCTTT
TRBV19,TRBD1,-,TRBJ2-5,CASSPGTGDTKTQYF,TGTGCCAGTAGCCCCGGGACAGGGGATACGAAGACCCAGTACTTC
TRBV4-1,TRBD1,-,TRBJ2-7,CASSQSIDRGTYEQYF,TGCGCCAGCAGCCAATCAATTGACAGGGGGACCTACGAGCAGTACTTC
TRBV5-4,-,-,TRBJ1-1,CASSSGSPGLKNTEAFF,TGTGCCAGCAGCTCCGGGTCCCCGGGACTGAAGAACACTGAAGCTTTCTTT
TRBV7-2,-,-,TRBJ2-6,CASSLDAGANVLAF,TGTGCCAGCAGCCTAGACGCTGGGGCCAACGTCCTGGCTTTC
TRBV28,TRBD2,-,TRBJ2-5,CASSMTGAGGKTQYF,TGTGCCAGCAGTATGACCGGGGCGGGAGGAAAGACCCAGTACTTC
TRBV28,TRBD1,-,TRBJ2-5,CASSSLVGQGLETQYF,TGTGCCAGCAGTTCGCTAGTGGGACAGGGTTTGGAGACCCAGTACTTC
TRBV7-8,-,-,TRBJ1-2,CASSLAGIDYGYTF,TGTGCCAGCAGCTTAGCTGGGATTGACTATGGCTACACCTTC
TRBV6-4,-,few,TRBJ1-1,CASSSGPATEAFF,TGTGCCAGCAGTTCTGGGCCGGCCACTGAAGCTTTCTTT
TRBV19,-,-,TRBJ1-4,CASSIGPGGLNEKLFF,TGTGCCAGTAGTATTGGCCCTGGGGGGCTTAATGAAAAACTGTTTTTT
TRBV6-5,TRBD1,-,TRBJ2-7,CASRDLTGGEQYF,TGTGCCAGCAGGGATTTGACAGGGGGAGAGCAGTACTTC
TRBV28,-,-,TRBJ1-2,CASSLLGSGGGYTF,TGTGCCAGCAGTTTATTGGGAAGTGGGGGGGGCTACACCTTC
TRBV28,-,-,TRBJ1-1,CASSVPQDGGTEAFF,TGTGCCAGCAGTGTCCCCCAAGATGGGGGGACTGAAGCTTTCTTT
TRBV9,TRBD2,few,TRBJ2-1,CASSVEVGGDEQFF,TGTGCCAGCAGCGTAGAGGTCGGGGGGGATGAGCAGTTCTTC
TRBV5-1,TRBD2,-,TRBJ2-3,CASRASGGGQDTQYF,TGCGCCAGCAGGGCTAGCGGGGGTGGCCAAGATACGCAGTATTTT
TRBV6-5,TRBD1,-,TRBJ1-1,CASSLGQESTEAFF,TGTGCCAGCAGTTTGGGACAGGAGAGCACTGAAGCTTTCTTT
TRBV6-4,TRBD2,-,TRBJ2-1,CASSVSGSHNEQFF,TGTGCCAGCAGTGTGAGCGGGAGTCACAATGAGCAGTTCTTC
TRBV6-1,-,-,TRBJ1-5,CASSEEAGGNQPQHF,TGTGCCAGCAGTGAAGAGGCAGGGGGCAATCAGCCCCAGCATTTT
TRBV2,-,-,TRBJ1-1,CASTGGTEAFF,TGTGCCAGCACGGGGGGCACTGAAGCTTTCTTT
TRBV5-1,TRBD2,few,TRBJ2-2,CASSFPAGLATGELFF,TGCGCCAGCAGCTTCCCCGCGGGACTAGCAACGGGGGAGCTGTTTTTT